These T cell receptor beta chains were read from a single sample in a study of early T cells in non-severe SARS-CoV-2 infection. Via MiXCR, TCRdb re-called the 5' RACE reads, giving one row per CDR3 protein. The sample records 85,000 to 95,000 distinct CDR3 sequences, around a sixth being singletons. Sequencing used whole blood, obtained at baseline. These receptors were obtained from an adult who was a healthcare worker with PCR-confirmed SARS-CoV-2 infection or an uninfected control (not recorded which). Both conserved end residues are part of each CDR3. Fields, in order: clone size, D gene, V gene, J gene, CDR3 protein, CDR3 DNA. A D gene is named only where the DNA matches it firmly. Clone size appears in some rows only: once, few, many, or a class for an expanded clone.

>few|TRBD2|TRBV2|TRBJ2-1
CASSEPSGRPWYNEQFF
TGTGCCAGCAGTGAACCTAGCGGGAGGCCCTGGTACAATGAGCAGTTCTTC
>-|TRBD2|TRBV4-1|TRBJ2-7
CASSQGLAGGSYEQYF
TGCGCCAGCAGCCAGGGCCTAGCGGGAGGGTCCTACGAGCAGTACTTC
>many|-|TRBV28|TRBJ2-3
CASSLVGGNTDTQYF
TGTGCCAGCAGTTTAGTCGGGGGTAACACAGATACGCAGTATTTT
>few|TRBD2|TRBV27|TRBJ2-7
CASSRGPVLAAYEQYF
TGTGCCAGCAGCCGCGGCCCGGTTCTAGCGGCCTACGAGCAGTACTTC
>few|-|TRBV6-7|TRBJ1-1
CASRTLERGQAFF
TGTGCCAGCAGAACCCTGGAGCGCGGACAAGCTTTCTTT
>few|TRBD2|TRBV9|TRBJ2-5
CASSTGDYNQETQYF
TGTGCCAGCAGCACGGGGGACTACAATCAAGAGACCCAGTACTTC
>-|-|TRBV5-6|TRBJ2-7
CASSPGRTWVYEQYF
TGTGCCAGCAGCCCGGGACGGACCTGGGTCTACGAGCAGTACTTC
>-|TRBD1|TRBV7-8|TRBJ1-6
CASSSAIVQGTSPLHF
TGTGCCAGCAGCTCCGCCATTGTACAGGGGACCTCACCCCTCCACTTT
>few|-|TRBV7-2|TRBJ2-7
CASSLTSPPPYF
TGTGCCAGCAGTCTGACTAGTCCCCCTCCGTACTTC
>few|-|TRBV20-1|TRBJ1-5
CSATPYGRYSNQPQHF
TGCAGTGCCACCCCGTATGGGAGATATAGCAATCAGCCCCAGCATTTT
>few|TRBD2|TRBV6-2/TRBV6-3|TRBJ2-3
CASSSLAGEGTDTQYF
TGTGCCAGCAGCTCTCTAGCGGGAGAGGGGACAGATACGCAGTATTTT
>-|-|TRBV30|TRBJ1-1
CAWSGQVGHEAFF
TGTGCCTGGAGTGGACAGGTAGGACATGAAGCTTTCTTT
>few|-|TRBV6-2/TRBV6-3|TRBJ2-5
CASSYPPETQYF
TGTGCCAGCAGTTACCCTCCGGAGACCCAGTACTTC
>-|-|TRBV18|TRBJ2-5
CASSMAVKKETQYF
TGTGCCAGCTCGATGGCAGTTAAGAAAGAGACCCAGTACTTC
>-|TRBD2|TRBV9|TRBJ2-1
CASSLLAEGAYNEQFF
TGTGCCAGCAGCTTGCTAGCGGAGGGAGCTTACAATGAGCAGTTCTTC
>-|-|TRBV5-1|TRBJ2-7
CASSVGSGSYEQYF
TGCGCCAGCAGCGTTGGTAGCGGCTCCTACGAGCAGTACTTC
>few|-|TRBV18|TRBJ1-5
CASSPGRNQPQHF
TGTGCCAGCTCACCGGGACGAAATCAGCCCCAGCATTTT
>few|-|TRBV18|TRBJ2-7
CASSPNGDGYEQYF
TGTGCCAGCTCACCGAACGGGGACGGTTACGAGCAGTACTTC
>few|TRBD2|TRBV5-1|TRBJ2-1
CASSEGLAVNEQFF
TGCGCCAGCAGCGAGGGACTAGCGGTGAATGAGCAGTTCTTC
>few|-|TRBV28|TRBJ1-1
CASSLLYSGEAFF
TGTGCCAGCAGTTTACTTTACAGCGGTGAAGCTTTCTTT
>-|-|TRBV28|TRBJ1-1
CASSLGGSNTEAFF
TGTGCCAGCAGTTTGGGGGGCAGTAACACTGAAGCTTTCTTT
>many|-|TRBV4-2|TRBJ2-3
CASSQDRSGTPLDTQYF
TGTGCCAGCAGCCAAGATCGAAGCGGCACCCCGTTGGATACGCAGTATTTT
>many|-|TRBV12-3/TRBV12-4|TRBJ2-7
CASSPGTSAYEQYF
TGTGCCAGCAGCCCCGGGACTTCAGCCTACGAGCAGTACTTC
>many|TRBD1|TRBV28|TRBJ1-2
CASSLTGGYGYTF
TGTGCCAGCAGTTTAACAGGGGGCTATGGCTACACCTTC
>few|-|TRBV5-6|TRBJ1-1
CASSLYVHTEAFF
TGTGCCAGCAGCTTGTACGTGCACACTGAAGCTTTCTTT
>-|-|TRBV7-9|TRBJ1-1
CASSLLAEAFF
TGTGCCAGCAGCTTATTAGCTGAAGCTTTCTTT
>few|-|TRBV7-9|TRBJ2-3
CASSFYPGIWGTQYF
TGTGCCAGCAGCTTCTATCCGGGTATCTGGGGTACGCAGTATTTT
>few|TRBD2|TRBV2|TRBJ2-1
CASSGLAGGQDEQFF
TGTGCCAGCAGTGGACTAGCGGGAGGTCAAGATGAGCAGTTCTTC
>once|TRBD1|TRBV20-1|TRBJ2-2
CSAKGQGDTGELFF
TGCAGTGCTAAAGGACAGGGAGACACCGGGGAGCTGTTTTTT
>-|TRBD2|TRBV20-1|TRBJ2-1
CSARRSGTYNEQFF
TGCAGTGCTAGACGTAGCGGGACGTACAATGAGCAGTTCTTC
>many|-|TRBV2|TRBJ1-1
CASRDSVNTEAFF
TGTGCCAGCAGGGACAGTGTGAACACTGAAGCTTTCTTT
>few|TRBD2|TRBV28|TRBJ2-7
CASSSQGGAYEQYF
TGTGCCAGCAGTTCCCAGGGAGGGGCCTACGAGCAGTACTTC
>-|TRBD1|TRBV20-1|TRBJ1-4
CSARDVQGREKLFF
TGCAGTGCTAGAGATGTACAGGGGCGGGAAAAACTGTTTTTT
>-|-|TRBV12-3/TRBV12-4|TRBJ2-5
CASCGTVQETQYF
TGTGCCAGCTGTGGGACCGTGCAAGAGACCCAGTACTTC
>few|TRBD2|TRBV7-6|TRBJ2-3
CASSPPLASGSADTQYF
TGTGCCAGCAGCCCCCCTCTTGCTAGCGGGAGTGCAGATACGCAGTATTTT
>once|TRBD2|TRBV7-2|TRBJ2-7
CASSFGAGESYEQYF
TGTGCCAGCAGCTTCGGTGCGGGGGAGTCCTACGAGCAGTACTTC
>few|TRBD2|TRBV7-2|TRBJ2-3
CASSWTSEDTQYF
TGTGCCAGCAGCTGGACTAGCGAAGATACGCAGTATTTT
>-|-|TRBV3-1|TRBJ2-3
CASTTHRGGGDTQYF
TGTGCCAGCACCACCCACCGGGGAGGTGGGGATACGCAGTATTTT
>many|-|TRBV20-1|TRBJ1-5
CSARDLGRSNQPQHF
TGCAGTGCCCGAGATTTGGGCAGGTCCAATCAGCCCCAGCATTTT
>few|-|TRBV9|TRBJ1-2
CASSDELGANYGYTF
TGTGCCAGCAGCGACGAGCTTGGGGCTAACTATGGCTACACCTTC
>many|-|TRBV6-4|TRBJ2-1
CASSDSESNEQFF
TGTGCCAGCAGTGACTCGGAATCCAATGAGCAGTTCTTC
>few|-|TRBV10-3|TRBJ2-7
CAISLIQRIYEQYF
TGTGCCATCAGCTTAATTCAGAGGATCTACGAGCAGTACTTC
>few|-|TRBV28|TRBJ2-7
CASSSISGPYEQYF
TGTGCCAGCAGTAGCATTAGCGGACCCTACGAGCAGTACTTC
>-|-|TRBV20-1|TRBJ2-6
CSAGDVLTGANVLTF
TGCAGTGCTGGGGATGTCCTTACTGGGGCCAACGTCCTGACTTTC
>many|-|TRBV12-3/TRBV12-4|TRBJ2-2
CASSPLGMELFF
TGTGCCAGCAGCCCACTAGGAATGGAGCTGTTTTTT
>-|-|TRBV18|TRBJ2-3
CASSPRGRTDTQYF
TGTGCCAGCTCACCTAGAGGGCGGACAGATACGCAGTATTTT
>few|-|TRBV7-2|TRBJ2-1
CASSLSFRNEQFF
TGTGCCAGCAGCTTAAGTTTCCGCAATGAGCAGTTCTTC
>-|-|TRBV5-6|TRBJ2-7
CASSLEQEQYF
TGTGCCAGCAGCTTGGAACAGGAGCAGTACTTC
>many|-|TRBV15|TRBJ2-2
CATSTQTGATGELFF
TGTGCCACCAGCACACAAACGGGGGCCACCGGGGAGCTGTTTTTT
>-|TRBD1|TRBV5-1|TRBJ2-7
CASSPGQGLSYEQYF
TGCGCCAGCAGCCCGGGACAGGGTCTCTCCTACGAGCAGTACTTC
>-|-|TRBV15|TRBJ1-6
CATSPASYNSPLHF
TGTGCCACCAGCCCGGCCTCCTATAATTCACCCCTCCACTTT